This entry lists 28 T cell receptor beta chains sequenced from one sample in a study of blood T cell repertoires in COVID-19. Profiling relied on immunoSEQ multiplex PCR, and the TCRdb table lists in-frame clones only, not all of them. The repertoire consists of 120,000 to 150,000 clones, with 70% to 90% occurring once and the leading ten covering around 3.2%. Sequenced material: PBMCs or T cells enriched from blood (not recorded which). These receptors all stem from a woman aged 45 to 65 with acute COVID-19.

The chain employs TRBV30 and TRBJ1-2; possibly TRBD1 for D (6 bases). CDR3 length: 15 residues. CDR1 GTSNPN and CDR2 SVGIG come from the germline V gene (reference sequence). Trimming took 1 base from V and 7 from J, leaving 19 bases between them. Here the CDR3 DNA reads TGTGCCTGGAGTGATTCACAGGGACCCCAAGCTGGCTACACCTTC. Encoded protein: CAWSDSQGPQAGYTF.

The chain employs TRBV19 and TRBJ1-2; 7 bases map to TRBD1. CDR1 is LNHDA and CDR2 is SQIVND in the germline V gene (reference sequence). With 4 bases clipped from V and 2 bases from J, the junction kept 1 base outside the gene matches. The CDR3 contains 13 residues. CDR3 sequence reads: CASSNRGNYGYTF. The CDR3 DNA sequence: TGTGCCAGTAGTAACAGGGGAAACTATGGCTACACCTTC.

The rearrangement links TRBV5-6 to TRBJ2-7; 8 bases match TRBD1. Germline values: CDR1 SGHDT, CDR2 YYEEEE. The CDR3 is 16 amino acids. Trimming at V came to 0 bases and at J to 0 bases, leaving 5 bases not matched to a gene. This chain's CDR3 is CASSLGHRGSSYEQYF. The CDR3 DNA sequence: TGTGCCAGCAGCTTGGGGCACAGGGGGAGCTCCTACGAGCAGTACTTC.

The genes are TRBV7-2 and TRBJ2-3; 8 nucleotides line up with TRBD1. This CDR3 is built from 16 residues. Germline CDR1 and CDR2: SGHTA and FQGNSA. The trim removed 5 bases at V and 2 bases at J, leaving 9 bases unmatched. In DNA, the CDR3 is TGTGCCAGCAGCCCCCCAGGGACAGGCCACACAGATACGCAGTATTTT. It encodes CASSPPGTGHTDTQYF.

The chain links TRBV6-6 to TRBJ2-5; D not certain. Trimming stripped 2 bases from V and 5 bases from J, with 3 bases between. The CDR3 is made up of 11 amino acids. Germline assignment: CDR1 MNHNY and CDR2 SVGAGI (reference sequence). CDR3 sequence (DNA): TGTGCCAGCAGTTACCGGGAGACCCAGTACTTC. This encodes CASSYRETQYF.

V is TRBV11-3 and J is TRBJ2-5; 7 bases agree with TRBD2. Germline V gene lookup returns CDR1 SGHNT and CDR2 YENEEA. This CDR3 comprises 17 residues. V was pared by 5 bases and J by 4 bases, with 16 bases of the junction left unmatched. The CDR3, as DNA: TGTGCCAGCAGCCAAAGGGTCCTAGCGACGGGGGGAGAGACCCAGTACTTC. Translation gives CASSQRVLATGGETQYF. Supplemented by reference TRBV11-3 and TRBJ2-5, the full variable domain reads EAGVVQSPRYKIIEKKQPVAFWCNPISGHNTLYWYLQNLGQGPELLIRYENEEAVDDSQLPKDRFSAERLKGVDSTLKIQPAELGDSAVYLCASSQRVLATGGETQYFGPGTRLLVL.

This rearrangement joins TRBV5-4 to TRBJ2-1; 7 nucleotides agree with TRBD2. After removal of 6 bases from V and 6 bases from J, the junction contained 9 bases not matched to a gene. The CDR3 spans 14 residues. The germline V gene encodes CDR1 SGHNT and CDR2 YYREEE (reference sequence). The CDR3 DNA sequence: TGTGCCAGCATGAAGGGAGCGGGATCCAATGAGCAGTTCTTC. Translated: CASMKGAGSNEQFF.

A single count supports this clone. This chain links TRBV24-1 with TRBJ1-2; no firm D call. There are 14 residues in the CDR3. Between the trimmed V and J ends, which lost 3 bases and 2 bases, there was a span of 9 bases. Germline CDR1 is KGHDR and CDR2 is SFDVKD. The CDR3 bases are TGTGCCACCAGTGATCCCGGGAGAAACTATGGCTACACCTTC. This sequence encodes CATSDPGRNYGYTF.

This clone came up once. The chain has TRBV19 and TRBJ2-7; 12 nucleotides match TRBD2. V trimming: 5 bases; J trimming: 6 bases; junction bases outside the gene matches: 2. The CDR3 is made up of 13 amino acids. Germline loops: CDR1 LNHDA, CDR2 SQIVND (reference sequence). The CDR3 loop reads CASSSGLAGEQYF. In nucleotides, the CDR3 is TGTGCCAGTAGTTCGGGACTAGCGGGCGAGCAGTACTTC.

V usage is TRBV6-6 and J usage is TRBJ1-5, with TRBD1 identical over 9 bases. Germline V gene data show CDR1 as MNHNY and CDR2 as SVGAGI (reference sequence). The V gene end was trimmed by 6 bases and the J gene end by 9 bases; junction bases not matched to a gene: 6. This CDR3 spans 13 amino acids. The CDR3, as DNA: TGTGCCAGCAGGACCGGGACAGGGTCGCCCCAGCATTTT. Translated: CASRTGTGSPQHF.

This clone was seen just once. The J gene is TRBJ2-1, the V gene TRBV24-1; 10 positions agree with TRBD2. Germline CDR1 is KGHDR and CDR2 is SFDVKD. Losses at the gene ends were 4 bases for V and 5 bases for J; bases not matched to a gene: 7. This CDR3 is 16 amino acids long. CDR3 DNA sequence: TGTGCCACCAGTGACCCCGGACTAGCGGCTAACAATGAGCAGTTCTTC. This translates into CATSDPGLAANNEQFF.

V and J are TRBV10-3 and TRBJ2-5; 8 bases align to TRBD1. Germline CDR1 reads ENHRY; CDR2 reads SYGVKD. J lost 5 bases, V lost 0 bases, and 2 bases had no gene match. The CDR3 totals 14 residues. CDR3 residues: CAISESTGGETQYF. Written as DNA, the CDR3 is TGTGCCATCAGTGAGTCAACAGGGGGGGAGACCCAGTACTTC.

The chain is built from TRBV5-1 and TRBJ1-1, with TRBD1 matching over 7 bases. The V and J ends lost 4 bases and 1 base, in that order; junction bases with no gene match: 10. This CDR3 contains 16 residues. CDR1 is SGHRS, CDR2 YFSETQ, per germline. The CDR3 DNA is TGCGCCAGCAGCCGCGACCGACAGGGTCCGAACACTGAAGCTTTCTTT. Its translation is CASSRDRQGPNTEAFF.

CDR3 bases: TGTGCCAGCAGCTTGCTGTCCTGGGCCACTGAAGCTTTCTTT. It is translated as CASSLLSWATEAFF. This chain connects TRBV5-6 to TRBJ1-1, with D uncertain. CDR3 length equals 14 residues. Trimming stripped 1 base from V and 4 bases from J, with 11 bases between. The germline V gene encodes CDR1 SGHDT and CDR2 YYEEEE.

The rearrangement links TRBV10-3 to TRBJ2-7; 7 bases are shared with TRBD1. Looked up from germline, CDR1 is ENHRY and CDR2 is SYGVKD. The CDR3 sequence is 15 residues long. J was trimmed by 0 bases and V by 7 bases; bases with no gene match: 9. As DNA, the CDR3 is TGTGCCATCACCCCCGGACAGGCGAGCTCCTACGAGCAGTACTTC. Its protein product is CAITPGQASSYEQYF.

The sample holds one count of this clone. J is TRBJ2-3 and V is TRBV12-3 or TRBV12-4; no clear D. There are 12 residues in the CDR3. Trimming cost V 5 bases and J 2 bases, with 5 bases left between them. This CDR3 reads CASSPYTDTQYF. The CDR3 region has the DNA TGTGCCAGCAGTCCCTACACAGATACGCAGTATTTT.

The V call is TRBV19, the J call TRBJ2-7; 10 bases fit TRBD1. Germline CDR1 reads LNHDA; CDR2 reads SQIVND (reference sequence). Trimming cost V 10 bases and J 2 bases; bases outside gene matches: 8. The CDR3 loop spans 14 amino acids. DNA for the CDR3: TGTGCCACCGCGACCGGGACAGGGGCCTACGAGCAGTACTTC. It yields the protein CATATGTGAYEQYF.

This clone was detected once. DNA for the CDR3: TGCGCCAGCAGCCAAGCCCCCAATGGCGGGTTATACAATGAGCAGTTCTTC. It is translated as CASSQAPNGGLYNEQFF. The chain carries TRBV4-1 and TRBJ2-1, with D possibly being TRBD2 (5 bases). Germline V gives CDR1 MGHRA, CDR2 YSYEKL. Trimming shortened V by 1 base and J by 4 bases, and 17 bases separated the two germline ends. The CDR3 covers 17 residues.

CDR3 region: CASSLVSYGTGELFF. In DNA form, the CDR3 reads TGTGCCAGCAGCTTAGTCTCCTATGGTACGGGGGAGCTGTTTTTT. The chain uses TRBV7-2 and TRBJ2-2, with D uncertain. CDR1 and CDR2 (germline): SGHTA, FQGNSA. The length of the CDR3 is 15 residues. V was trimmed by 1 base and J by 8 bases, leaving 14 bases between them.

The chain couples TRBV5-1 to TRBJ1-1, with 7 bases aligning to TRBD1. The germline V gene encodes CDR1 SGHRS and CDR2 YFSETQ. V was pared by 4 bases and J by 0 bases, with 6 bases of the junction left unmatched. CDR3 length equals 15 residues. The DNA of the CDR3 is TGCGCCAGCAGCCTTTCACAGGGGATGAACACTGAAGCTTTCTTT. Encoded protein: CASSLSQGMNTEAFF.

The chain links TRBV12-3 or TRBV12-4 to TRBJ2-1; 7 bases align to TRBD2. V lost 5 bases and J lost 6; bases outside the gene matches: 4. The CDR3 has 13 residues. The CDR3 here is CASSLIAGNEQFF. CDR3 nucleotide sequence: TGTGCCAGCAGTCTCATAGCGGGCAATGAGCAGTTCTTC.

This rearrangement joins TRBV19 to TRBJ2-3; unclear D gene. Trimming removed 3 bases at V and 1 base at J, with 11 bases between. The CDR3 is 15 amino acids. Germline-derived CDR1 and CDR2 are LNHDA and SQIVND (reference sequence). CDR3 sequence: CASSMVGDGTDTQYF. The CDR3, as DNA: TGTGCCAGTAGTATGGTAGGAGATGGCACAGATACGCAGTATTTT.

The chain combines TRBV7-3 with TRBJ2-1; 12 nucleotides match TRBD2. Per germline, CDR1 SGHTA and CDR2 FQGTGA. V gave up 1 base and J gave up 3 bases; unmatched junction bases: 7. The CDR3 consists of 18 residues. CDR3 sequence reads: CASSLSIETSGGYNEQFF. The CDR3 DNA follows: TGTGCCAGCAGCTTAAGCATAGAGACTAGCGGGGGCTACAATGAGCAGTTCTTC. The full variable domain, in which reference TRBV7-3 and TRBJ2-1 provide the parts outside the CDR3, is GAGVSQTPSNKVTEKGKYVELRCDPISGHTALYWYRQSLGQGPEFLIYFQGTGAADDSGLPNDRFFAVRPEGSVSTLKIQRTERGDSAVYLCASSLSIETSGGYNEQFFGPGTRLTVL.

The CDR3 nucleotides are TGTGCCAGCAGCAAGCGGGACCGAACCTACGAGCAGTACTTC. Translation gives CASSKRDRTYEQYF. The chain joins TRBV7-9 to TRBJ2-7; 7 bases agree with TRBD2. Germline trimming cut 5 bases from V and 2 bases from J; bases unmatched to any gene: 6. The CDR3 loop spans 14 amino acids. Germline CDR1 reads SEHNR; CDR2 reads FQNEAQ (reference sequence).

This rearrangement joins TRBV7-2 to TRBJ2-5, with TRBD1 matching over 7 bases. CDR3 size: 16 residues. The germline CDR1 and CDR2 sequences are SGHTA and FQGNSA. After removal of 3 bases from V and 2 bases from J, the junction contained 9 bases not matched to a gene. The CDR3 region is CASSFSGPGGQETQYF. The CDR3 nucleotides read TGTGCCAGCAGCTTTAGTGGGCCAGGGGGACAAGAGACCCAGTACTTC.

V is TRBV27 and J is TRBJ1-2; 7 bases are shared with TRBD1. The CDR3 is 16 amino acids. V was clipped by 6 bases and J by 7 bases; unmatched bases: 17. Germline loops: CDR1 MNHEY, CDR2 SMNVEV (reference sequence). This chain's CDR3 is CASREMTGRRRGGYTF. CDR3 bases: TGTGCCAGCAGGGAAATGACAGGGAGAAGGAGGGGTGGCTACACCTTC.

The chain has TRBV6-5 and TRBJ1-1, with 12 bases identical to TRBD1. The V segment lost 5 bases and the J segment 6 bases; nucleotides outside the gene matches: 4. CDR1 is MNHEY, CDR2 SVGAGI, per germline. The CDR3 extends over 14 amino acids. CDR3 sequence: CASSRDRGLAEAFF. The DNA for the CDR3 is TGTGCCAGCAGTCGGGACAGGGGGCTGGCTGAAGCTTTCTTT.

This chain joins TRBV20-1 and TRBJ2-1; 8 nucleotides match TRBD2. Germline V gene data show CDR1 as DFQATT and CDR2 as SNEGSKA (reference sequence). The CDR3 runs 14 residues. The trim removed 3 bases at V and 4 bases at J, leaving 5 bases unmatched. The CDR3 loop reads CSASEGLEYNEQFF. The DNA of the CDR3 is TGCAGTGCTAGTGAGGGACTAGAATACAATGAGCAGTTCTTC.